Presented here are 24 T cell receptor beta chains from one specimen sequenced in a study of PD-L1 blockade in urothelial cancer listed by TCRdb under 2017. The library was obtained by the immunoSEQ multiplex PCR assay. Drawn from immuneACCESS, this table holds only the in-frame rearrangements with V and J called that TCRdb kept. Clones are partly lost; checked studies trace under half to an unresolved V gene and leave the rest unexplained. Within this sample are 50,000 or so clones, with approximately 84% of them counted one time only. The ten largest clones represent 5.5% to 7.5% of the sample. Specimen: PBMCs, collected around atezolizumab (anti-PD-L1) treatment. These receptors came from a man aged 35 to 55 with urothelial cancer.

V is TRBV6-5 and J is TRBJ2-1, with TRBD2 matching over 12 bases. CDR3 length: 12 residues. J was trimmed by 12 bases and V by 8 bases; bases with no gene match: 5. In germline, CDR1 is MNHEY, CDR2 SVGAGI. The CDR3 reads CASRSSGRVQFF. DNA of the CDR3: TGTGCCAGCCGTTCTAGCGGGAGGGTGCAGTTCTTC.

V and J are TRBV18 and TRBJ1-4; 7 bases match TRBD1. The junction had 6 bases not matched to a gene; V was cut back by 3 bases and J by 5 bases. This CDR3 is built from 15 residues. CDR1 is KGHSH and CDR2 is LQKENI in the germline V gene. The CDR3 DNA is TGTGCCAGCTCACCCCGACAGGGTAGGAATGAAAAACTGTTTTTT. The encoded protein is CASSPRQGRNEKLFF.

This chain links TRBV18 with TRBJ1-1, with TRBD1 identical over 7 bases. V lost 3 bases to trimming and J lost 0 bases; unmatched junction nucleotides: 10. The CDR3 spans 17 residues. Germline loops: CDR1 KGHSH, CDR2 LQKENI. For the CDR3, the DNA is TGTGCCAGCTCACCCCGCGGGACAGCGACTATGAACACTGAAGCTTTCTTT. Translation gives CASSPRGTATMNTEAFF. Full variable domain (remainder filled in from reference TRBV18 and TRBJ1-1): NAGVMQNPRHLVRRRGQEARLRCSPMKGHSHVYWYRQLPEEGLKFMVYLQKENIIDESGMPKERFSAEFPKEGPSILRIQQVVRGDSAAYFCASSPRGTATMNTEAFFGQGTRLTVV.

This sequence joins TRBV5-1 and TRBJ2-5, with TRBD2 matching over 7 bases. The CDR3 runs 13 residues. The J segment lost 5 bases and the V segment lost 0 bases, leaving 1 base of the junction unmatched. The germline gives CDR1 SGHRS, CDR2 YFSETQ. The CDR3 coding sequence is TGCGCCAGCAGCTTGGGGGGAGGGGAGACCCAGTACTTC. Translated: CASSLGGGETQYF.

This clone is medium-sized by share. The genes are TRBV4-3 and TRBJ1-1; D gene uncertain. CDR3 length equals 15 residues. Germline CDR1 LGHNA, CDR2 YSLEER. V was clipped by 0 bases and J by 0 bases, with 8 bases between them. The CDR3 DNA reads as TGCGCCAGCAGCCAAGAAGCAGGTATGAACACTGAAGCTTTCTTT. Protein sequence: CASSQEAGMNTEAFF.

The chain recombines TRBV9 with TRBJ2-7, with D tentatively TRBD2 (5 bases). Trimming pared 0 bases from V and 7 bases from J, leaving 14 bases between. The CDR3 consists of 14 residues. Germline V lookup: CDR1 SGDLS, CDR2 YYNGEE. The CDR3 protein is CASSVVPDSGEQYF. The CDR3 nucleotides are TGTGCCAGCAGCGTAGTACCTGATTCGGGGGAGCAGTACTTC.

The V and J genes are TRBV18 and TRBJ2-7, with 14 nucleotides matching TRBD2. V shed 2 bases and J 4 bases; nucleotides not matched to a gene: 7. Germline CDR1 is KGHSH and CDR2 is LQKENI. The CDR3 extends over 17 amino acids. The CDR3 is CASSPVGTSGSGYEQYF. CDR3 bases: TGTGCCAGCTCACCAGTCGGGACTAGCGGGAGTGGGTACGAGCAGTACTTC.

J is TRBJ2-1 and V is TRBV9, with TRBD1 matching over 8 bases. Germline-derived CDR1 and CDR2 are SGDLS and YYNGEE. The V gene end was trimmed by 4 bases and the J gene end by 4 bases; junction bases not matched to a gene: 7. The CDR3 runs 15 residues. The CDR3 bases are TGTGCCAGCAGCATCGGACAGGGTGAATACAATGAGCAGTTCTTC. It yields the protein CASSIGQGEYNEQFF.

The V gene is TRBV6-4, the J gene TRBJ1-2, with TRBD1 matching over 8 bases. The CDR3 length is 14 residues. Per the germline V gene, CDR1 is MRHNA and CDR2 is SNTAGT. V shed 0 bases and J 5 bases; nucleotides not matched to a gene: 2. For the CDR3, the DNA is TGTGCCAGCAGTGACTCCTGGACAGGGTATGGCTACACCTTC. It yields the protein CASSDSWTGYGYTF.

CDR3 nucleotides: TGCGCCAGCAGCCAAGAGGGGCTAGCGGACTACAATGAGCAGTTCTTC. Residues: CASSQEGLADYNEQFF. The chain uses TRBV4-3 and TRBJ2-1; the match to TRBD2 covers 7 bases. J was trimmed by 3 bases and V by 0 bases; bases with no gene match: 5. CDR3 size: 16 residues. CDR1 is LGHNA and CDR2 is YSLEER in the germline V gene.

The V and J genes are TRBV11-3 and TRBJ2-1, with 13 bases matching TRBD2. Germline CDR1 and CDR2: SGHNT and YENEEA. Trimming cost V 4 bases and J 7 bases; bases outside gene matches: 7. The CDR3 is made up of 16 amino acids. CDR3 DNA: TGTGCCAGCAGCTCCCGGACTAGCGGGAGTGGAAATGAGCAGTTCTTC. This gives the protein CASSSRTSGSGNEQFF.

V gene TRBV28 combines with J gene TRBJ2-5; 16 nucleotides match TRBD2. Germline CDR1 reads MDHEN; CDR2 reads SYDVKM. The V segment lost 8 bases and the J segment 4 bases; nucleotides outside the gene matches: 19. CDR3 size: 20 residues. CDR3 protein: CASRQSGTSGREADRETQYF. CDR3 sequence (DNA): TGTGCCAGCCGACAATCCGGGACTAGCGGGAGGGAAGCGGATCGAGAGACCCAGTACTTC.

In this sample, this clone turned up once. This sequence joins TRBV27 and TRBJ2-7; D might be TRBD1 (6 bases). Between the trimmed V and J ends, which lost 8 bases and 2 bases, there was a span of 13 bases. CDR1 MNHEY and CDR2 SMNVEV come from the germline V gene (reference sequence). This CDR3 region has 13 residues. The DNA of the CDR3 is TGTGCCAGCGCGCCTAAGGGGGCCTACGAGCAGTACTTC. Translated: CASAPKGAYEQYF.

The V call is TRBV30, the J call TRBJ1-2; no reliable D call. The CDR3 covers 12 residues. The germline CDR1 and CDR2 sequences are GTSNPN and SVGIG (reference sequence). Trimming removed 5 bases at V and 7 bases at J, with 14 bases between. The CDR3 DNA sequence: TGTGCCTGGGGTCACCGGGGTGGTGGCTACACCTTC. This codes for CAWGHRGGGYTF.

This chain joins TRBV19 and TRBJ1-5; D unresolved. Trimming pared 5 bases from V and 5 bases from J, leaving 7 bases between. This CDR3 spans 12 amino acids. CDR1 and CDR2 from the germline V gene are LNHDA and SQIVND (reference sequence). The CDR3 sequence: CASSPLDQPQHF. In DNA, the CDR3 is TGTGCCAGTAGTCCTCTCGATCAGCCCCAGCATTTT.

CDR3 loop: CASSQDSALQETQYF. As DNA, the CDR3 is TGCGCCAGCAGCCAAGATAGCGCCCTTCAAGAGACCCAGTACTTC. The V and J genes are TRBV4-1 and TRBJ2-5, with a weak D call TRBD2 (5 bases). Germline loops: CDR1 MGHRA, CDR2 YSYEKL. The germline V and J ends were trimmed by 0 bases and 2 bases, with 10 bases remaining between them. This CDR3 comprises 15 residues.

The gene calls are TRBV29-1 and TRBJ2-2; D is ambiguous. In germline, CDR1 is SQVTM, CDR2 ANQGSEA. Trimming took 3 bases from V and 1 from J, leaving 6 bases between them. The CDR3 is made up of 13 amino acids. The CDR3 DNA reads TGCAGCGTTGATCCGCGGAACACCGGGGAGCTGTTTTTT. Encoded protein: CSVDPRNTGELFF.

This chain uses TRBV7-9 with TRBJ1-1, with D uncertain. The CDR3 extends over 15 amino acids. Between the trimmed V and J ends, which lost 4 bases and 2 bases, there was a span of 14 bases. From germline, CDR1 is SEHNR and CDR2 FQNEAQ (reference sequence). The CDR3 here is CASSSPTPPNTEAFF. The CDR3 DNA reads as TGTGCCAGCAGCTCCCCGACACCGCCCAACACTGAAGCTTTCTTT.

This clone has just a few counts. V usage is TRBV7-8 and J usage is TRBJ1-5; TRBD1 is a possible D gene (5 bases). Per germline, CDR1 SGHVS and CDR2 FQNEAQ. This CDR3 comprises 16 residues. V was cut by 1 base and J by 3 bases, with 13 bases left in between. The CDR3 DNA follows: TGTGCCAGCAGCTTAGTAAGGACAACCCCCAATCAGCCCCAGCATTTT. This translates into CASSLVRTTPNQPQHF.

V gene TRBV28 combines with J gene TRBJ2-7; tentatively, D is TRBD2 (6 bases). The V end lost 2 bases, the J end lost 2 bases, and 10 bases lay between the germline ends. The CDR3 sequence is 14 residues long. Germline V lookup: CDR1 MDHEN, CDR2 SYDVKM. The CDR3 DNA sequence: TGTGCCAGCAGTTTAGCGGGAAGGGCCTACGAGCAGTACTTC. It specifies CASSLAGRAYEQYF.

J is TRBJ1-1 and V is TRBV19; a possible D gene is TRBD1 (6 bases). V was shortened by 6 bases and J by 9 bases, with 20 bases between the two germline ends. Germline-derived CDR1 and CDR2 are LNHDA and SQIVND (reference sequence). This CDR3 contains 14 residues. CDR3 sequence: CASSLGARGMKAFF. The CDR3 nucleotides read TGTGCCAGTAGCCTGGGGGCCAGGGGAATGAAAGCTTTCTTT.

CDR3 protein: CASSQDGGSLNEQFF. CDR3 in DNA: TGCGCCAGCAGCCAAGACGGGGGTAGCCTTAATGAGCAGTTCTTC. The chain joins TRBV4-1 to TRBJ2-1; possibly TRBD2 for D (6 bases). This CDR3 spans 15 amino acids. The germline V gene has CDR1 MGHRA and CDR2 YSYEKL. Trimming cost V 0 bases and J 7 bases, with 13 bases left between them.

The gene calls are TRBV11-1 and TRBJ2-7; 9 bases map to TRBD2. With 2 bases clipped from V and 3 bases from J, the junction kept 11 bases outside the gene matches. Looked up from germline, CDR1 is SGHAT and CDR2 is FQDESV (reference sequence). The CDR3 length is 17 residues. In nucleotides, the CDR3 is TGTGCCAGCAGCTTACTGCGGGGGGGGGTCCGATTCTACGAGCAGTACTTC. Its protein product is CASSLLRGGVRFYEQYF.

The CDR3 spells CASTLGGQGAYNEQFF. Here the CDR3 DNA reads TGCGCCAGCACCCTGGGGGGGCAGGGGGCTTACAATGAGCAGTTCTTC. This rearrangement joins TRBV5-1 to TRBJ2-1, with D possibly being TRBD1 (8 bases). Germline V gives CDR1 SGHRS, CDR2 YFSETQ. With 6 bases removed from V and 4 bases from J, the gap between germline ends came to 20 bases. The CDR3 spans 16 residues.